The rows below give T cell receptor beta chains drawn from one sample of a study of cytomegalovirus exposure and HLA in healthy donors. The assay was immunoSEQ multiplex PCR, and TCRdb's table has in-frame clones only and misses some. The table shows around 100,000 clones, with roughly 80% occurring only once. Sequencing was performed on PBMCs. These receptors all come from a man aged 50 or older in good health and CMV-seropositive. The CDR3 runs from the conserved cysteine through the conserved F or W. D genes are given only for firm matches. Clone size appears in some rows only: once, few, many, or a class for an expanded clone.

J gene: TRBJ2-7
clone size: NA
D gene: TRBD1
V gene: TRBV7-9
CDR3 DNA: TGTGCCAGCAGCCCCCTCCGGGACAGGGCCTCCTACGAGCAGTACTTC
CDR3 protein: CASSPLRDRASYEQYF

J gene: TRBJ2-1
clone size: NA
D gene: NA
V gene: TRBV2
CDR3 DNA: TGTGCCAGCAGTGAAAGGAGCTACAATGAGCAGTTCTTC
CDR3 protein: CASSERSYNEQFF

J gene: TRBJ2-7
clone size: few
D gene: NA
V gene: TRBV7-2
CDR3 DNA: TGTGCCAGCAGCTTAGACCAGGGGTTCGAGCAGTACTTC
CDR3 protein: CASSLDQGFEQYF

J gene: TRBJ2-2
clone size: NA
D gene: TRBD2
V gene: TRBV7-6
CDR3 DNA: TGTGCCAGCAGCTTGTCTAGCGGGAGACGGACCGGGGAGCTGTTTTTT
CDR3 protein: CASSLSSGRRTGELFF

J gene: TRBJ2-5
clone size: NA
D gene: TRBD2
V gene: TRBV11-2
CDR3 DNA: TGTGCCAGCAGCTTCGGGACTAGCGGGGGACAAGAGACCCAGTACTTC
CDR3 protein: CASSFGTSGGQETQYF

J gene: TRBJ2-1
clone size: NA
D gene: TRBD2
V gene: TRBV5-1
CDR3 DNA: TGCGCCAGCAGCCCTATGACTAGCGTGACGTACAATGAGCAGTTCTTC
CDR3 protein: CASSPMTSVTYNEQFF

J gene: TRBJ2-5
clone size: NA
D gene: TRBD2
V gene: TRBV7-2
CDR3 DNA: TGTGCCAGCAGTCCCGCGGGAGTTTGGGAGACCCAGTACTTC
CDR3 protein: CASSPAGVWETQYF

J gene: TRBJ2-3
clone size: NA
D gene: TRBD2
V gene: TRBV19
CDR3 DNA: TGTGCCAGTAGTACGGGAGGGTTTTCAGATACGCAGTATTTT
CDR3 protein: CASSTGGFSDTQYF

J gene: TRBJ2-5
clone size: NA
D gene: NA
V gene: TRBV18
CDR3 DNA: TGTGCCAGCTCACCACCCTCCGCAGGACAAGAGACCCAGTACTTC
CDR3 protein: CASSPPSAGQETQYF

J gene: TRBJ2-1
clone size: NA
D gene: TRBD2
V gene: TRBV10-2
CDR3 DNA: TGCGCCAGCAGCATCAGCGGGACCAACAATGAGCAGTTCTTC
CDR3 protein: CASSISGTNNEQFF

J gene: TRBJ2-5
clone size: NA
D gene: NA
V gene: TRBV21-1
CDR3 DNA: TGTGCCAGCCTACCCCAAGAGACCCAGTACTTC
CDR3 protein: CASLPQETQYF

J gene: TRBJ2-1
clone size: medium-sized
D gene: NA
V gene: TRBV11-2
CDR3 DNA: TGTGCCAGCAGCTTAGATACAGGGCCCAATGAGCAGTTCTTC
CDR3 protein: CASSLDTGPNEQFF

J gene: TRBJ1-1
clone size: NA
D gene: TRBD1
V gene: TRBV27
CDR3 DNA: TGTGCCAGCAGTTCCCCGGACAGGGGGCTAGGGGGTGAAGCTTTCTTT
CDR3 protein: CASSSPDRGLGGEAFF

J gene: TRBJ2-7
clone size: few
D gene: TRBD2
V gene: TRBV7-6
CDR3 DNA: TGTGCCAGCACCCCGGGACTAGCGGGCTACGAGCAGTACTTC
CDR3 protein: CASTPGLAGYEQYF

J gene: TRBJ1-1
clone size: NA
D gene: NA
V gene: TRBV14
CDR3 DNA: TGTGCCAGCAGCCAATGGCGGCGGGGCTCGGGGAGGAACACTGAAGCTTTCTTT
CDR3 protein: CASSQWRRGSGRNTEAFF

J gene: TRBJ2-7
clone size: NA
D gene: TRBD1
V gene: TRBV6-1
CDR3 DNA: TGTGCCAGCAGTGAAACGGCTGGGACAGGGGGCTACGAGCAGTACTTC
CDR3 protein: CASSETAGTGGYEQYF

J gene: TRBJ2-1
clone size: NA
D gene: TRBD2
V gene: TRBV27
CDR3 DNA: TGTGCCAGCAGTTTGGCGGGAGGGACTCCGAATGAGCAGTTCTTC
CDR3 protein: CASSLAGGTPNEQFF

J gene: TRBJ2-2
clone size: NA
D gene: NA
V gene: TRBV9
CDR3 DNA: TGTGCCAGCAGCGTGCGGCCGAACACCGGGGAGCTGTTTTTT
CDR3 protein: CASSVRPNTGELFF

J gene: TRBJ2-7
clone size: few
D gene: TRBD1
V gene: TRBV5-4
CDR3 DNA: TGTGCCAGCAGTCCCAGGGAACAGGGACAGAGTTTAATTAGGCACTTC
CDR3 protein: CASSPREQGQSLIRHF

J gene: TRBJ1-5
clone size: NA
D gene: TRBD1
V gene: TRBV7-9
CDR3 DNA: TGTGCCAGCAGCTTCGGACAGGGGGAAGTGGGTCAGCCCCAGCATTTT
CDR3 protein: CASSFGQGEVGQPQHF